This T cell receptor (beta chain) was sequenced during a study of molecular identifiers for immune sequencing clone quantification. Every naive CD8 library was made from between roughly 18,000 and 1,100,000 sorted cells with 10%, 30% or 50% RNA. About this clonotype itself: A much larger clonotype is one base distant, so this may be a read error.

Listed TCR primers, together with previously described methods, were used for the bulk TCR libraries. TCRdb redid the calling of the PCR reads with MiXCR, one entry per CDR3 protein. The data hold approximately 680,000 distinct CDR3 sequences, with roughly 23% observed a single time. The sample comprised naive CD8+ T cells from blood, with Jurkat cell RNA spiked in. Subset in this sample: FACS-sorted CD8+CD4-CCR7+CD45RA+ naive T cells. The TCR originated in a human donor in good health. Some libraries in this study had Jurkat cell RNA spiked in.

The CDR3 region is CASSPGWGTNTGAFF. The CDR3 DNA sequence: TGTGCCAGCAGCCCTGGGTGGGGGACGAACACTGGAGCTTTCTTT. J is TRBJ1-1 and V is TRBV7-3; maybe TRBD1 (5 bases). Germline assignment: CDR1 SGHTA and CDR2 FQGTGA. CDR3 length: 15 amino acids.